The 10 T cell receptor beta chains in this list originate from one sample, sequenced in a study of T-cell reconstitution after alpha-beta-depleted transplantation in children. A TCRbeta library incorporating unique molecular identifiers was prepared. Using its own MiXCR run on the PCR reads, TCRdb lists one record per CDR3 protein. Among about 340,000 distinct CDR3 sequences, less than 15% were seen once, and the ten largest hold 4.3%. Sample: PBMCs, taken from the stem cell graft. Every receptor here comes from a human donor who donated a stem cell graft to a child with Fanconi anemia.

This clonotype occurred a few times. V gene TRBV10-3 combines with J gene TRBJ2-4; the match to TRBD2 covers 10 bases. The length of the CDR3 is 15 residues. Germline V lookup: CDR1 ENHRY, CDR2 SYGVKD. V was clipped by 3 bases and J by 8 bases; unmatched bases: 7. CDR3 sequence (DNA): TGTGCCATCAGTGACAGTAGCGGGGGGACGGACATTCAGTACTTC. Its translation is CAISDSSGGTDIQYF.

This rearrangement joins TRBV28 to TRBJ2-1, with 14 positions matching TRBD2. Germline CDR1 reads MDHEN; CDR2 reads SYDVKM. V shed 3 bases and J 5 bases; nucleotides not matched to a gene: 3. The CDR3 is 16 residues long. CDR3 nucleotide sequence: TGTGCCAGCAGTTTGGAGACTAGCGGGGGGGACAATGAGCAGTTCTTC. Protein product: CASSLETSGGDNEQFF.

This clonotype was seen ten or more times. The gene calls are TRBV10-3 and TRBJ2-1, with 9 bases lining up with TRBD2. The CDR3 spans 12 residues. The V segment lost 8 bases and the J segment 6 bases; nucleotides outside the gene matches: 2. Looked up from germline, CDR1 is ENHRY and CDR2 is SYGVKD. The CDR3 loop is CAIASGVNEQFF. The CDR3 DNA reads TGTGCCATCGCTAGCGGGGTCAATGAGCAGTTCTTC.

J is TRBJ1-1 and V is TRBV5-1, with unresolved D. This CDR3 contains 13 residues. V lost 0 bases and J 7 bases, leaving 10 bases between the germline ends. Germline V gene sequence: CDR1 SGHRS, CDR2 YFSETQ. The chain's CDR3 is CASSLGPDLEAFF. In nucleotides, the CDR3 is TGCGCCAGCAGCTTGGGCCCAGACCTTGAAGCTTTCTTT.

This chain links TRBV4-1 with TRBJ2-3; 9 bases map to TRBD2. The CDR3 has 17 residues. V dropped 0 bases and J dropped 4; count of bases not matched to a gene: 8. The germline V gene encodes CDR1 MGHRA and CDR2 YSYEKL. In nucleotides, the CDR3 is TGCGCCAGCAGCCAAGATTGGCGGGGGGGCGTGTCAGATACGCAGTATTTT. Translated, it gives CASSQDWRGGVSDTQYF.

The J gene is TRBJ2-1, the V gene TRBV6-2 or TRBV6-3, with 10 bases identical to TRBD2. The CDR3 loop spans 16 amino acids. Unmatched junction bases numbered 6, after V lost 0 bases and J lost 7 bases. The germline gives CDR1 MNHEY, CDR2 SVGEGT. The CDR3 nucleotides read TGTGCCAGCAGTTACTCCCAGCGGGGGGGCGGGAATGAGCAGTTCTTC. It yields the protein CASSYSQRGGGNEQFF.

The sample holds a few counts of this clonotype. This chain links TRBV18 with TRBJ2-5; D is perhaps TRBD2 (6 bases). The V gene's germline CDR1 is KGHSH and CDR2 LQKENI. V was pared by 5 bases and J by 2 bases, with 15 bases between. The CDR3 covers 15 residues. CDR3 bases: TGTGCCAGCTCAACCCAGGTGGGGACTCAAGAGACCCAGTACTTC. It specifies CASSTQVGTQETQYF.

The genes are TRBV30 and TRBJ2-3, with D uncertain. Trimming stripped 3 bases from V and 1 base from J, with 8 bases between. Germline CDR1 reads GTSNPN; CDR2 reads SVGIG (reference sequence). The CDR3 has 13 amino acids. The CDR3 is CAWSAARTDTQYF. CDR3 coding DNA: TGTGCCTGGAGCGCAGCCCGCACAGATACGCAGTATTTT. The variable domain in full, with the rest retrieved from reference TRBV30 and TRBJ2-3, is SQTIHQWPATLVQPVGSPLSLECTVEGTSNPNLYWYRQAAGRGLQLLFYSVGIGQISSEVPQNLSASRPQDRQFILSSKKLLLSDSGFYLCAWSAARTDTQYFGPGTRLTVL.

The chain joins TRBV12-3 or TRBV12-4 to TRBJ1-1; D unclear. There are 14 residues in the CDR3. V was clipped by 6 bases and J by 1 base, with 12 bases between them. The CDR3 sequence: CASRKGPGNTEAFF. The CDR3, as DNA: TGTGCCAGCAGAAAAGGGCCCGGGAACACTGAAGCTTTCTTT.

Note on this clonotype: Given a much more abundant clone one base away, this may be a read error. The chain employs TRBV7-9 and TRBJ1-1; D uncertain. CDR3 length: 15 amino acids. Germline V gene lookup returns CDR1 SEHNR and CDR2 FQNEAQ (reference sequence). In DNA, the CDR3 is TGTGTCAGCAGCTTCGATGGCCGACAAAACACTGAAGCTTTCTTT. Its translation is CVSSFDGRQNTEAFF.